This note documents a single T cell receptor (beta chain) sequence. The data belong to a study of blood T cell repertoires in COVID-19. Seattle's cohort entered during active infection and was followed longitudinally. Per the original data handling: It was from reference gene primer amplification that nucleated cell counts were estimated. TCRdb's table, derived via immunoSEQ multiplex PCR, lists solely in-frame clones and lacks some. That table gives V, J and clone size, and the DNA gave D and trimming. The profile shows about 350,000 clones, over 70% of them singletons. The V end was cut by 4 bases, the J end by 4 bases, with 16 bases between. Germline lookup yields CDR1 LGHDT and CDR2 YNNKEL (reference sequence). The length of the CDR3 is 15 residues.

The sequence derives from a woman in her fifties or sixties with COVID-19, enrolled during active disease. The specimen sequenced was peripheral blood. This rearrangement joins TRBV3-1 (or the pseudogene TRBV3-2) to TRBJ2-5; TRBD1 is a possible D gene (5 bases). In DNA, the CDR3 is TGTGCCAGCAGCCCCGCCGGACCCAGGGTAGAGACCCAGTACTTC. This encodes CASSPAGPRVETQYF.